This TCR beta chain was identified during a study of cytomegalovirus exposure and HLA in healthy donors. The PCR made use of 60 Vbeta and 13 Jbeta primers. Some clones are missing from TCRdb's copy, which holds only in-frame ones; the method was immunoSEQ multiplex PCR. This sample's clone table lists about 87,000 clones. J lost 7 bases, V lost 8 bases, and 10 bases had no gene match. The germline CDR1 and CDR2 sequences are LGHNA and YSLEER. The CDR3 totals 15 residues. The chain couples TRBV4-3 to TRBJ2-2, with TRBD2 matching 10 bases. The sample was PBMCs. The receptor comes from a man aged 45-60 years in good health and CMV-seropositive. In DNA form, the CDR3 reads TGCGCCAGCGGTCTCGGAGCGGGAGGGAACGGGGAGCTGTTTTTT. It specifies CASGLGAGGNGELFF.